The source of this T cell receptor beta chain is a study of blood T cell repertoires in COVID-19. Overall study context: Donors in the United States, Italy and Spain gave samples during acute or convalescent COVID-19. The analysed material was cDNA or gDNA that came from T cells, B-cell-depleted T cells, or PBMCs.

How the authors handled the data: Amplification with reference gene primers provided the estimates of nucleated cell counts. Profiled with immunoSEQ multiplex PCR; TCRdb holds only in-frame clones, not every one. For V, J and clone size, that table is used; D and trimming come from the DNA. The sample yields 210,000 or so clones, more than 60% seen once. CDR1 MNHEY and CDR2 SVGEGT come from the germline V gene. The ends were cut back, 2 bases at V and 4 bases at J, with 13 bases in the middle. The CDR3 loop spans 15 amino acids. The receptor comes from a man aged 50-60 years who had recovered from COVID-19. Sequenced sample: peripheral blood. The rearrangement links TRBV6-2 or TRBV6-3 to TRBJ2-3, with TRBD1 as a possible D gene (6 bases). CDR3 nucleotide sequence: TGTGCCAGCAGTTACGAGGGGGAGTTCCCAGATACGCAGTATTTT. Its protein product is CASSYEGEFPDTQYF.